Listed below are T cell receptor beta chains from one sample, sequenced in a study of T cell responses to AZD1222 COVID-19 vaccine. This table comes from immunoSEQ multiplex PCR, and its TCRdb copy is limited to in-frame clones, with some not included. The sample holds 90,000 to 150,000 clones, roughly 90% seen once. Sequenced material: peripheral blood, taken 28 days after the second AZD1222 dose. The receptor set was obtained from an adult who received the AZD1222 COVID-19 vaccine. Both conserved end residues are part of each CDR3. D genes are given only for firm matches. Clone sizes are given selectively: once, few, many, or a class where the clone is expanded.

j_call	d_call	v_call	clone_size	cdr3_nt	cdr3_aa
TRBJ1-6	TRBD1	TRBV7-2	.	TGTGCCAGCAGCCTAGACAGGGGTTTTATATATTCACCCCTCCACTTT	CASSLDRGFIYSPLHF
TRBJ1-6	TRBD1	TRBV5-1	.	TGCGCCAGCAGCTTGGACAGGGGGAATTCACCCCTCCACTTT	CASSLDRGNSPLHF
TRBJ1-3	.	TRBV2	once	TGTGCCGCGCAGGGGCCCTCTGGAAACACCATATATTTT	CAAQGPSGNTIYF
TRBJ2-4	.	TRBV18	.	TGTGCCAGCTCACCACCAGCTGGGGGAGGCATTCAGTACTTC	CASSPPAGGGIQYF
TRBJ2-5	TRBD1	TRBV11-2	.	TGTGCCAGCAGCCCGGGGACAGTCGCGTTGAAGACCCAGTACTTC	CASSPGTVALKTQYF
TRBJ1-2	.	TRBV25-1	.	TGTGCCAGCAGTGAAACCTCAAGGGGATATAACTATGGCTACACCTTC	CASSETSRGYNYGYTF
TRBJ1-2	.	TRBV16	few	TGTGCCAGCAGCCTTCAGGGTAACTATGGCTACACCTTC	CASSLQGNYGYTF
TRBJ1-2	.	TRBV7-2	.	TGTGCCAGCAGCAGAGATCCCGGGGGCTACACCTTC	CASSRDPGGYTF
TRBJ1-2	.	TRBV7-8	.	TGTGCCAGCAGCTTTCTTTCGTTGGATTCTAACTATGGCTACACCTTC	CASSFLSLDSNYGYTF
TRBJ1-1	.	TRBV5-4	.	TGTGCCAGCAGCCCCCCTAGGACGGCGAACACTGAAGCTTTCTTT	CASSPPRTANTEAFF
TRBJ2-7	.	TRBV6-2/TRBV6-3	.	TGTGCCAGCAGTTTCGACAGTTACGAGCAGTACTTC	CASSFDSYEQYF
TRBJ2-3	TRBD1	TRBV6-5	.	TGTGCCACCAAACAGGGGGAGTCGACAGATACGCAGTATTTT	CATKQGESTDTQYF
TRBJ1-5	.	TRBV30	.	TGTGCCTGGAGTGCACGGGACGGATTGCCCCAGCATTTT	CAWSARDGLPQHF
TRBJ1-1	.	TRBV28	once	TGTGCCAGCGGCAATTCGGACAGATCTGAAGCTTTCTTT	CASGNSDRSEAFF
TRBJ1-6	.	TRBV7-2	.	TGTGCCAGCAGCTTAGACCTGAGCTCCTATAATTCACCCCTCCACTTT	CASSLDLSSYNSPLHF